A selection of T cell receptor beta chains follows, all from one sample in a study of shared clonotypes between healthy human individuals. TCRdb keeps only in-frame clones here, not all; method: immunoSEQ multiplex PCR. This sample has about 2 million clones, with roughly 95% found just once. The source material was naive CD8+ T cells sorted from blood. The receptors shown here come from a man younger than 35 in good health. CDR3s include the opening cysteine and the closing phenylalanine or tryptophan. Each record gives: J gene, D gene, V gene, clone size, CDR3 protein, CDR3 DNA. The D gene is left open where the match is weak. Where a row states a size, it is once, few, many or the class of an expanded clone; other rows omit it.

J gene: TRBJ2-7; D gene: TRBD2; V gene: TRBV9; clone size: -; CDR3 protein: CASSVTLAGGQQYF; CDR3 DNA: TGTGCCAGCAGCGTAACACTAGCGGGGGGTCAGCAGTACTTC
J gene: TRBJ2-1; D gene: -; V gene: TRBV19; clone size: -; CDR3 protein: CASSIDQGTSNEQFF; CDR3 DNA: TGTGCCAGTAGTATAGACCAAGGGACCTCCAATGAGCAGTTCTTC
J gene: TRBJ2-2; D gene: -; V gene: TRBV9; clone size: -; CDR3 protein: CASSEPSSNTGELFF; CDR3 DNA: TGTGCCAGCAGCGAACCCTCCTCGAACACCGGGGAGCTGTTTTTT
J gene: TRBJ2-7; D gene: TRBD1; V gene: TRBV11-2; clone size: once; CDR3 protein: CASSLEGQGGPYEQYF; CDR3 DNA: TGTGCCAGCAGCTTAGAGGGACAGGGGGGACCCTACGAGCAGTACTTC
J gene: TRBJ2-2; D gene: TRBD2; V gene: TRBV5-6; clone size: -; CDR3 protein: CASSLGLAGFTGELFF; CDR3 DNA: TGTGCCAGCAGCTTGGGACTAGCGGGCTTCACCGGGGAGCTGTTTTTT
J gene: TRBJ2-7; D gene: -; V gene: TRBV4-1; clone size: -; CDR3 protein: CASSQSSAYEQYF; CDR3 DNA: TGCGCCAGCAGCCAAAGCTCCGCCTACGAGCAGTACTTC
J gene: TRBJ2-1; D gene: TRBD2; V gene: TRBV11-2; clone size: -; CDR3 protein: CASSLIAGGFGEQFF; CDR3 DNA: TGTGCCAGCAGCTTAATAGCGGGAGGGTTCGGTGAGCAGTTCTTC
J gene: TRBJ2-7; D gene: -; V gene: TRBV18; clone size: -; CDR3 protein: CASSAGNNYEQYF; CDR3 DNA: TGTGCCAGCTCAGCCGGGAACAACTACGAGCAGTACTTC
J gene: TRBJ2-3; D gene: -; V gene: TRBV9; clone size: -; CDR3 protein: CASSVRGTDVTDTQYF; CDR3 DNA: TGTGCCAGCAGCGTACGCGGGACGGACGTAACAGATACGCAGTATTTT
J gene: TRBJ1-3; D gene: TRBD1; V gene: TRBV6-6; clone size: -; CDR3 protein: CATGETGLGNTIYF; CDR3 DNA: TGTGCCACCGGCGAGACAGGGTTGGGAAACACCATATATTTT
J gene: TRBJ2-1; D gene: -; V gene: TRBV27; clone size: -; CDR3 protein: CASSSLFGLSYNEQFF; CDR3 DNA: TGTGCCAGCAGTTCCCTTTTTGGCCTCTCCTACAATGAGCAGTTCTTC
J gene: TRBJ2-3; D gene: TRBD2; V gene: TRBV7-9; clone size: -; CDR3 protein: CASSLGLAGGPGQTDTQYF; CDR3 DNA: TGTGCCAGCAGCCTGGGACTAGCGGGAGGGCCGGGGCAGACAGATACGCAGTATTTT
J gene: TRBJ2-6; D gene: -; V gene: TRBV28; clone size: -; CDR3 protein: CASTNEGGANVLTF; CDR3 DNA: TGTGCCAGCACCAACGAGGGAGGGGCCAACGTCCTGACTTTC
J gene: TRBJ2-3; D gene: TRBD2; V gene: TRBV7-8; clone size: -; CDR3 protein: CASSSNAPTSGVQDTQYF; CDR3 DNA: TGTGCCAGCAGCTCAAACGCCCCGACTAGCGGGGTTCAAGATACGCAGTATTTT
J gene: TRBJ2-3; D gene: -; V gene: TRBV4-3; clone size: -; CDR3 protein: CASSQFQHGESLTDTQYF; CDR3 DNA: TGCGCCAGCAGCCAATTTCAGCACGGAGAATCTTTGACAGATACGCAGTATTTT
J gene: TRBJ1-1; D gene: -; V gene: TRBV27; clone size: -; CDR3 protein: CASSLGGSNTEAFF; CDR3 DNA: TGTGCCAGCAGTTTGGGGGGATCGAACACTGAAGCTTTCTTT